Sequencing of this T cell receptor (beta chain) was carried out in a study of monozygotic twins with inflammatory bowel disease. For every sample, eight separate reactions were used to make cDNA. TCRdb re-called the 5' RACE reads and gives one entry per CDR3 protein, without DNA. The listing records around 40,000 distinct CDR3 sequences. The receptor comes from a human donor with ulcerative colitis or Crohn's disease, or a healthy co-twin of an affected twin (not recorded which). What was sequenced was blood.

CDR3 in amino acids: CASTRVGSGANVLTF. J is TRBJ2-6 and V is TRBV23-1. TRBV23-1 is an ORF, with its function uncertain. The CDR3 consists of 15 residues.